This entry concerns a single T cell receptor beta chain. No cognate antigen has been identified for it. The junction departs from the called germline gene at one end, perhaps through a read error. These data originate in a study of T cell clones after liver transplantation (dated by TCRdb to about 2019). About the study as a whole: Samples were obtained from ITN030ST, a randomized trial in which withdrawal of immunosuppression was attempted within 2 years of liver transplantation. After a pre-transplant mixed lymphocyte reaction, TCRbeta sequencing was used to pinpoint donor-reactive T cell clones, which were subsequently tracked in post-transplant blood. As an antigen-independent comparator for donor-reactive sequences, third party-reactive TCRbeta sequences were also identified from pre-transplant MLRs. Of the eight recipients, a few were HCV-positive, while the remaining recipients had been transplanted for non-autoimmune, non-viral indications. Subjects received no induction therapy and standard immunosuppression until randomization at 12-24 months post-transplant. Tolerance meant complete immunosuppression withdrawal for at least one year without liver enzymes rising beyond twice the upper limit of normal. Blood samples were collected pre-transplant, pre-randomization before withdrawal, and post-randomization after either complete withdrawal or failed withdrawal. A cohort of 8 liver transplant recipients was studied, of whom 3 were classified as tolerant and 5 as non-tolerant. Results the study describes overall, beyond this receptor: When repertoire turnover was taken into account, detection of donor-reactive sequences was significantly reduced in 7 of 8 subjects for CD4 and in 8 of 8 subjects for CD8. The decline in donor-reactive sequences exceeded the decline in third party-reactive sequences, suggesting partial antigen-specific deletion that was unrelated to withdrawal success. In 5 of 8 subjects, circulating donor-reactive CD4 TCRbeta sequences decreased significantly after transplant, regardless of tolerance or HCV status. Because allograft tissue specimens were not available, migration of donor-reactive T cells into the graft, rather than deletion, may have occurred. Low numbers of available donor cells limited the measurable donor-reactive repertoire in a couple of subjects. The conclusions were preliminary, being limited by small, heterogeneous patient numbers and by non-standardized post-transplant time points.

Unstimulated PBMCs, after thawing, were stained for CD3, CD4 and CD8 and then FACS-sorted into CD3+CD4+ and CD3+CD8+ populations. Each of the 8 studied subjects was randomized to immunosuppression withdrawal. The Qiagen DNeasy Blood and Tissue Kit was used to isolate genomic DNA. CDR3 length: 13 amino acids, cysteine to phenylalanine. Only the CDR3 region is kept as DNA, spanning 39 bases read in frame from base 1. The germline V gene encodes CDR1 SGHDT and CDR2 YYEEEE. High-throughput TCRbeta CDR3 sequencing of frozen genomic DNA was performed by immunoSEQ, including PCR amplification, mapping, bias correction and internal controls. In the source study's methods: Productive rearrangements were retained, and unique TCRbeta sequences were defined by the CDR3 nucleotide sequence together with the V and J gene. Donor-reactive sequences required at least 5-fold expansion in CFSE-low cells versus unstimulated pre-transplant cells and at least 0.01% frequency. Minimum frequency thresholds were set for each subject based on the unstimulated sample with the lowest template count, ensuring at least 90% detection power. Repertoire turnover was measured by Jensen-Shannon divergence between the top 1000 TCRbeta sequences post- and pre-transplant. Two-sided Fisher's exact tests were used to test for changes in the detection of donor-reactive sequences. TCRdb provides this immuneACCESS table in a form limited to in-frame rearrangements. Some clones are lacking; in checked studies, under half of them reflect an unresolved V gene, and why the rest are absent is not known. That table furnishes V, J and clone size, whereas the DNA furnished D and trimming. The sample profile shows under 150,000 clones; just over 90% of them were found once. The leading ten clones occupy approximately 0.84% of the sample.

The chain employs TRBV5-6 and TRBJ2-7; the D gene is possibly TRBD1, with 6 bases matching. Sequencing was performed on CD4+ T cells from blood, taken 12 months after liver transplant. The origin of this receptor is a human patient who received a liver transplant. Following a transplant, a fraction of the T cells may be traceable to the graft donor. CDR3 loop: CASSLGVTGWRNF. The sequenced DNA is TGTGCCAGCAGCTTGGGCGTAACAGGGTGGCGGAACTTC.